The 24 T cell receptor beta chains reported below all come from one sample, sequenced in a study of cytomegalovirus exposure and HLA in healthy donors. Researchers ran the PCR with 60 Vbeta and 13 Jbeta primers. Profiling relied on immunoSEQ multiplex PCR, and the TCRdb table lists in-frame clones only, not all of them. The repertoire holds 110,000 to 150,000 clones, roughly 80% seen once, with 3% to 3.5% in the top ten. The sample was PBMCs. The receptors were sampled from a male donor in good health and CMV-seronegative.

The rearrangement joins TRBV5-1 to TRBJ2-5; the match to TRBD2 covers 8 bases. The V gene end was trimmed by 1 base and the J gene end by 1 base; junction bases not matched to a gene: 0. CDR1 is SGHRS and CDR2 is YFSETQ in the germline V gene. The CDR3 sequence is 14 residues long. CDR3 nucleotide sequence: TGCGCCAGCAGCTTGCGGGGGGGCCAAGAGACCCAGTACTTC. Translated: CASSLRGGQETQYF.

The rearrangement uses TRBV7-6 and TRBJ2-7, with 16 bases fitting TRBD2. V trimming: 1 base; J trimming: 3 bases; junction bases outside the gene matches: 6. The CDR3 is 18 amino acids. Germline-derived CDR1 and CDR2 are SGHVS and FNYEAQ. In DNA form, the CDR3 reads TGTGCCAGCAGCTTAGTGCCGGGACTAGCGGGAGGGAGCTACGAGCAGTACTTC. It is translated as CASSLVPGLAGGSYEQYF.

This chain links TRBV7-8 with TRBJ1-4; TRBD1 might be the D (6 bases). From germline, CDR1 is SGHVS and CDR2 FQNEAQ. CDR3 length equals 18 residues. V shed 4 bases and J shed 0 bases, with 18 bases lying between them. CDR3 bases: TGTGCCAGCAGCTCACTCCTCGGACAGTTCGCAACTAATGAAAAACTGTTTTTT. Encoded protein: CASSSLLGQFATNEKLFF.

The chain links TRBV5-1 to TRBJ2-3; TRBD2 agrees at 15 bases. From germline, CDR1 is SGHRS and CDR2 YFSETQ. V gave up 3 bases and J gave up 4 bases; unmatched junction bases: 6. The CDR3 totals 17 residues. The CDR3 loop reads CASSWGGLAGGSDTQYF. The CDR3 DNA sequence: TGCGCCAGCAGCTGGGGGGGACTAGCGGGAGGCTCAGATACGCAGTATTTT.

The J gene is TRBJ2-7, the V gene TRBV7-8; 12 bases match TRBD2. This CDR3 comprises 15 residues. Trimming at V came to 3 bases and at J to 2 bases, leaving 2 bases not matched to a gene. The germline CDR1 and CDR2 sequences are SGHVS and FQNEAQ. CDR3 sequence: CASSLRLAGAYEQYF. In DNA form, the CDR3 reads TGTGCCAGCAGCTTGAGACTAGCGGGAGCCTACGAGCAGTACTTC.

The rearrangement uses TRBV6-1 and TRBJ1-2, with D possibly being TRBD1 (6 bases). The CDR3 covers 14 residues. CDR1 and CDR2 from the germline V gene are MNHNS and SASEGT. V dropped 7 bases and J dropped 8 bases, with 20 bases sitting between them. This CDR3 reads CASNSGVQGKGYTF. The CDR3 bases are TGTGCCAGCAATTCTGGGGTACAGGGAAAAGGCTACACCTTC.

The chain couples TRBV14 to TRBJ1-1; D possibly corresponds to TRBD1 (5 bases). The CDR3 is 15 amino acids. V gave up 1 base and J gave up 7 bases, with 16 bases separating them. Germline V lookup: CDR1 SGHDN, CDR2 FVKESK. For the CDR3, the DNA is TGTGCCAGCAGCCAAGCGCCCAGGGCACCCCGTGAAGCTTTCTTT. This codes for CASSQAPRAPREAFF.

The chain has TRBV9 and TRBJ1-1; TRBD1 agrees at 9 bases. Germline V lookup: CDR1 SGDLS, CDR2 YYNGEE. With 5 bases clipped from V and 1 base from J, the junction kept 3 bases outside the gene matches. The CDR3 extends over 14 amino acids. CDR3 coding DNA: TGTGCCAGCAGTTCGGGACAGGGGAACACTGAAGCTTTCTTT. Amino acid sequence: CASSSGQGNTEAFF.

V is TRBV6-1 and J is TRBJ2-1; 12 bases are shared with TRBD2. The CDR3 is made up of 15 amino acids. With V trimmed by 4 bases and J by 7 bases, 5 bases remained unmatched. Germline V gene sequence: CDR1 MNHNS, CDR2 SASEGT. CDR3 amino acids: CASSGPGLAGNEQFF. CDR3 DNA: TGTGCCAGCAGTGGGCCGGGACTAGCGGGTAATGAGCAGTTCTTC.

J is TRBJ1-3 and V is TRBV6-5, with TRBD1 matching over 9 bases. V shed 5 bases and J 4 bases; nucleotides not matched to a gene: 6. Germline assignment: CDR1 MNHEY and CDR2 SVGAGI. The CDR3 is made up of 15 amino acids. CDR3 region: CASSPQGAIGNTIYF. DNA of the CDR3: TGTGCCAGCAGTCCACAGGGGGCGATCGGAAACACCATATATTTT.

The V and J genes are TRBV27 and TRBJ2-7; TRBD2 matches at 8 bases. This CDR3 has 15 amino acids. CDR1 MNHEY and CDR2 SMNVEV come from the germline V gene (reference sequence). J gave up 0 bases and V 4 bases, and 5 bases lay outside the gene matches. CDR3 DNA sequence: TGTGCCAGCAGTTATAGCGGGGCGAACTCCTACGAGCAGTACTTC. Translated, it gives CASSYSGANSYEQYF.

The chain uses TRBV28 and TRBJ2-2, with D possibly being TRBD1 (5 bases). The CDR3 runs 12 residues. Germline V gene sequence: CDR1 MDHEN, CDR2 SYDVKM. The V end lost 5 bases, the J end lost 6 bases, and 7 bases lay between the germline ends. Here the CDR3 reads CASSQGPGELFF. As DNA, the CDR3 is TGTGCCAGCAGTCAGGGTCCCGGGGAGCTGTTTTTT.

The V gene is TRBV5-6, the J gene TRBJ1-1; D not resolved. V lost 0 bases, J lost 3 bases, and 9 bases lay in between. The CDR3 has 14 residues. Germline CDR1 is SGHDT and CDR2 is YYEEEE. The CDR3 loop reads CASSLGRRYTEAFF. Here the CDR3 DNA reads TGTGCCAGCAGCTTGGGACGGCGGTACACTGAAGCTTTCTTT.

The rearrangement joins TRBV19 to TRBJ2-3; D is perhaps TRBD1 (5 bases). This CDR3 contains 15 residues. CDR1 is LNHDA and CDR2 is SQIVND in the germline V gene (reference sequence). Trimming took off 2 bases at V and 3 bases at J, with 12 bases between the two ends. The CDR3 here is CASSISSGWTDTQYF. The CDR3 region has the DNA TGTGCCAGTAGTATATCCTCAGGGTGGACAGATACGCAGTATTTT.

This chain links TRBV5-4 with TRBJ1-1; TRBD1 agrees at 8 bases. V lost 4 bases, J lost 9 bases, and 8 bases stayed unmatched. CDR1 is SGHNT and CDR2 is YYREEE in the germline V gene (reference sequence). This CDR3 contains 13 residues. The CDR3 DNA is TGTGCCAGCAGCCCCGGACAGGGAGGAAAAGCTTTCTTT. Amino acids: CASSPGQGGKAFF.

The J gene is TRBJ1-2, the V gene TRBV5-1; maybe TRBD1 (6 bases). This CDR3 is built from 15 residues. Trimming removed 6 bases from V and 3 bases from J, with 18 bases in between. CDR1 is SGHRS, CDR2 YFSETQ, per germline. The DNA for the CDR3 is TGCGCCAGCAAAAAGGACAGCGATCTGTACTATGGCTACACCTTC. This translates into CASKKDSDLYYGYTF.

The chain employs TRBV29-1 and TRBJ2-2, with 8 bases fitting TRBD1. The CDR3 is made up of 14 amino acids. J was trimmed by 0 bases and V by 6 bases; bases with no gene match: 3. The V gene's germline CDR1 is SQVTM and CDR2 ANQGSEA. The CDR3 DNA reads TGCAGCGTCAGGACAGGGTCGAACACCGGGGAGCTGTTTTTT. It yields the protein CSVRTGSNTGELFF.

V usage is TRBV5-5 and J usage is TRBJ2-1; TRBD2 might be the D (6 bases). There are 15 residues in the CDR3. Germline V CDR1 and CDR2: SGHKS, YYEKEE (reference sequence). V gave up 6 bases and J gave up 3 bases, with 16 bases separating them. The CDR3 nucleotides read TGTGCCAGCAAGCTTGTTAGCGGAAACTACAATGAGCAGTTCTTC. Protein: CASKLVSGNYNEQFF.

V and J are TRBV5-8 and TRBJ2-7, with 7 bases fitting TRBD2. The CDR3 totals 13 residues. Germline CDR1 is SGHTS and CDR2 is YDEGEE. The J segment lost 3 bases and the V segment lost 4 bases, leaving 4 bases of the junction unmatched. The CDR3 is CASSTGLDYEQYF. In DNA form, the CDR3 reads TGTGCCAGCAGCACCGGACTAGACTACGAGCAGTACTTC. Combining the CDR3 with reference TRBV5-8 and TRBJ2-7 gives the whole variable domain EAGVTQSPTHLIKTRGQQATLRCSPISGHTSVYWYQQALGLGLQFLLWYDEGEERNRGNFPPRFSGRQFPNYSSELNVNALELEDSALYLCASSTGLDYEQYFGPGTRLTVT.

This clone occurred a few times. The chain couples TRBV6-5 to TRBJ2-1, with TRBD1 identical over 7 bases. Germline CDR1 and CDR2: MNHEY and SVGAGI. With 5 bases clipped from V and 2 bases from J, the junction kept 3 bases outside the gene matches. The CDR3 runs 14 residues. This CDR3 is CASSLGQPYNEQFF. Here the CDR3 DNA reads TGTGCCAGCAGTCTGGGACAGCCCTACAATGAGCAGTTCTTC.

V is TRBV5-5 and J is TRBJ2-1; 14 bases match TRBD2. The length of the CDR3 is 17 residues. J was trimmed by 7 bases and V by 4 bases; bases with no gene match: 10. Germline-derived CDR1 and CDR2 are SGHKS and YYEKEE (reference sequence). The CDR3 spells CASSPLQTSGGVNEQFF. The CDR3 nucleotides are TGTGCCAGCAGCCCCCTCCAGACTAGCGGGGGGGTGAATGAGCAGTTCTTC. The entire variable domain, with the rest obtained from reference TRBV5-5 and TRBJ2-1, is as follows: DAGVTQSPTHLIKTRGQQVTLRCSPISGHKSVSWYQQVLGQGPQFIFQYYEKEERGRGNFPDRFSARQFPNYSSELNVNALLLGDSALYLCASSPLQTSGGVNEQFFGPGTRLTVL.

About this clone: One junction end disagrees with the germline gene, perhaps due to a read error. V gene TRBV7-9 combines with J gene TRBJ2-3; 9 bases agree with TRBD2. The CDR3 length is 16 residues. CDR1 SEHNR and CDR2 FQNEAQ come from the germline V gene (reference sequence). The CDR3 nucleotides are TGTTCCAGCAGCCCCCGACTAGCGGCATCCACAGATACGCAGTATTTT. This translates into CSSSPRLAASTDTQYF.

The chain employs TRBV19 and TRBJ2-3; 8 bases line up with TRBD2. Germline V gene data show CDR1 as LNHDA and CDR2 as SQIVND (reference sequence). With V trimmed by 3 bases and J by 6 bases, 11 bases remained unmatched. The CDR3 totals 16 residues. CDR3 in amino acids: CASSIWVGGAGDTQYF. Written as DNA, the CDR3 is TGTGCCAGTAGTATTTGGGTCGGGGGGGCCGGGGATACGCAGTATTTT.

The chain joins TRBV28 to TRBJ2-3; 11 bases are a match to TRBD2. The CDR3 consists of 18 residues. The V segment lost 5 bases and the J segment 6 bases; nucleotides outside the gene matches: 16. The V gene's germline CDR1 is MDHEN and CDR2 SYDVKM. CDR3 nucleotides: TGTGCCAGCAGTCCTCGTCGGGGGACTAGCGGTCCGTGGGATACGCAGTATTTT. This sequence encodes CASSPRRGTSGPWDTQYF.